The rows below give T cell receptor beta chains drawn from one sample of a study of monozygotic twins with cystic fibrosis. Clones were sequenced by immunoSEQ multiplex PCR, and TCRdb holds only the in-frame ones, with some missing. The sample records 32,000 or so clones, more than 85% being singletons. Material: blood. The receptor set was obtained from a girl under 10 years old with cystic fibrosis. The CDR3 runs from the conserved cysteine through the conserved F or W. The D gene is left open where the match is weak. Size tells how often a clone was seen (once, few, many) or the class of an expanded clone, and some rows leave it out.

abundance	d_gene	j_gene	v_gene	CDR3nt	CDR3aa
.	TRBD1	TRBJ1-3	TRBV19	TGTGCCAGTAGTTTCCAGGGGGTTGGCTCTGGAAACACCATATATTTT	CASSFQGVGSGNTIYF
.	TRBD1	TRBJ2-7	TRBV23-1	TGCGCCAGCAGTTCCGGGACAGGGATAGGTGAGCAGTACTTC	CASSSGTGIGEQYF
once	TRBD1	TRBJ1-5	TRBV5-6	TGTGCCAGCAACAAGGGCAGGGGGCCCGATCAGCCCCAGCATTTT	CASNKGRGPDQPQHF
.	.	TRBJ1-1	TRBV7-9	TGTGCCAGCAGCTTCGACAGTCCTAACACTGAAGCTTTCTTT	CASSFDSPNTEAFF
.	TRBD1	TRBJ2-1	TRBV27	TGTGCCAGCAGTCCCAGGACAGGGGGGGAATTCCGCTCCTACAATGAGCAGTTCTTC	CASSPRTGGEFRSYNEQFF
.	TRBD1	TRBJ1-1	TRBV2	TGTGCCAGCAACTTTCAGGGGGTGAACACTGAAGCTTTCTTT	CASNFQGVNTEAFF
.	.	TRBJ1-1	TRBV5-4	TGTGCCAGCAGCCCGGGGGCGGGCGGCACTGAAGCTTTCTTT	CASSPGAGGTEAFF
.	.	TRBJ2-7	TRBV30	TGTGCCTGGAGTGTATCCGCCAGGCGATCCTACGAGCAGTACTTC	CAWSVSARRSYEQYF
once	.	TRBJ1-4	TRBV11-2	TGTGCCAGCAGCAACAGGGACCGGAATCTTAGGAAACTGTTTTTT	CASSNRDRNLRKLFF
once	.	TRBJ2-6	TRBV7-9	TGTGCCAGCAGCTTAGTATCCGGGGAGACCTCTGGGGCCAACGTCCTGACTTTC	CASSLVSGETSGANVLTF
.	.	TRBJ1-3	TRBV6-6	TGTGCCAGCGCCCACAGGAGTAATGGAAACACCATATATTTT	CASAHRSNGNTIYF
.	.	TRBJ2-2	TRBV6-1	TGTGCCAGCAGTGAACCCCAGGGGCGCGGCACCGGGGAGCTGTTTTTT	CASSEPQGRGTGELFF
.	TRBD2	TRBJ2-1	TRBV19	TGTGCCAGTAGTATGGTTAGCGGGGGGATATACAATGAGCAGTTCTTC	CASSMVSGGIYNEQFF
.	.	TRBJ1-4	TRBV15	TGTGCCACCAGCAGAGACGAACAGGGAAGTAATGAAAAACTGTTTTTT	CATSRDEQGSNEKLFF
.	.	TRBJ2-1	TRBV7-2	TGTGCCAGCAGCTTAGCTGGACACCCTGAGCAGTTCTTC	CASSLAGHPEQFF
.	.	TRBJ1-1	TRBV18	TGTGCCAGCTCACCATTGGGGAATGAAGCTTTCTTT	CASSPLGNEAFF
few	.	TRBJ1-1	TRBV5-1	TGCGCCAGCAGCTTCGGAACTGAAGCTTTCTTT	CASSFGTEAFF
once	.	TRBJ2-2	TRBV5-1	TGCGCCAGCAGCTTGGCCCTAAGGACACCCGGAAGGATCGGGGAGCTGTTTTTT	CASSLALRTPGRIGELFF
.	.	TRBJ1-4	TRBV7-9	TGTGCCAGCAGCCGGATAGGTGGGGAAAAACTGTTTTTT	CASSRIGGEKLFF
.	.	TRBJ2-2	TRBV5-1	TGCGCCAGCAGCTTGGGAAACAGAGGCGGGGAGCTGTTTTTT	CASSLGNRGGELFF
.	TRBD1	TRBJ1-4	TRBV5-4	TGTGCCAGCAGCCTGGAAGGGGGCGGTGAAAAACTGTTTTTT	CASSLEGGGEKLFF
.	.	TRBJ1-3	TRBV5-6	TGTGCCAGCACCCAGACCCCAGGGCTAAACACCATATATTTT	CASTQTPGLNTIYF
once	TRBD1	TRBJ2-7	TRBV5-1	TGCGCCAGCAGCTGGACAGGCTACGAGCAGTACTTC	CASSWTGYEQYF
.	TRBD1	TRBJ1-5	TRBV6-5	TGTGCCAGCGGGACAGGGGTAAGTCAGCCCCAGCATTTT	CASGTGVSQPQHF
.	.	TRBJ1-5	TRBV19	TGTGCCAGTAGTAAAATTAGATCGGACAGACGATATCAGCCCCAGCATTTT	CASSKIRSDRRYQPQHF
once	TRBD1	TRBJ2-1	TRBV19	TGTGCCAGTAGTACAGGACAGGGAATAATGGATGAGCAGTTCTTC	CASSTGQGIMDEQFF
.	TRBD1	TRBJ2-2	TRBV18	TGTGCCAGCTCACGACAAGGGGACAGAAGCACCGGGGAGCTGTTTTTT	CASSRQGDRSTGELFF
.	.	TRBJ1-2	TRBV15	TGTGCCACCAGCAGCGGGACAAACTATGGCTACACCTTC	CATSSGTNYGYTF
once	TRBD2	TRBJ2-7	TRBV23-1	TGCGCCAGCAGTCAATTGCCCGGGACTAGCGACTACGAGCAGTACTTC	CASSQLPGTSDYEQYF
once	.	TRBJ1-2	TRBV15	TGTGCCACCAGCAGAGAGGGGGGCGACTATGGCTACACCTTC	CATSREGGDYGYTF
.	.	TRBJ2-1	TRBV9	TGTGCCAGCAGTGCCGGGGGAAGCTCCTACAATGAGCAGTTCTTC	CASSAGGSSYNEQFF
.	TRBD1	TRBJ1-2	TRBV7-2	TGTGCCAGCAGCTTAGAAGTGGGACAGGGTCCTATCCGCTATGGCTACACCTTC	CASSLEVGQGPIRYGYTF
.	.	TRBJ1-1	TRBV4-1	TGCGCCAGCAGCCAAGAGAACAGGCAAATGACTGAAGCTTTCTTT	CASSQENRQMTEAFF
.	.	TRBJ1-1	TRBV28	TGTGCCAGCAGTCCCTTGGTGGTGCGGCTGAGCACTGAAGCTTTCTTT	CASSPLVVRLSTEAFF
.	.	TRBJ2-2	TRBV28	TGTGCCAGCAGGTGGACCGGGGACACCGGGGAGCTGTTTTTT	CASRWTGDTGELFF
.	TRBD2	TRBJ2-1	TRBV5-1	TGCGCCAGCAGCTTCGGACTAGCGGGAGTGGATGAGCAGTTCTTC	CASSFGLAGVDEQFF
.	TRBD1	TRBJ2-7	TRBV18	TGTGCCAGCTCACGGGGACAGTGGCTCCACTACGAGCAGTACTTC	CASSRGQWLHYEQYF
.	TRBD1	TRBJ2-3	TRBV29-1	TGCAGCGACCCCCCGAAGGACAGGGGGCCAGATACGCAGTATTTT	CSDPPKDRGPDTQYF
.	TRBD1	TRBJ2-1	TRBV2	TGTGCCAGCAGTGGAACCGGGACAGGGGTGAATCTAGAATACAATGAGCAGTTCTTC	CASSGTGTGVNLEYNEQFF
.	.	TRBJ2-2	TRBV10-3	TGTGCCATCAGTGAGTCACAGAACACCGGGGAGCTGTTTTTT	CAISESQNTGELFF
.	.	TRBJ1-2	TRBV29-1	TGCAGCGTTGAAGGGGCAGCTAACTATGGCTACACCTTC	CSVEGAANYGYTF
.	.	TRBJ1-1	TRBV7-6	TGTGCCAGCAGCTTAGGAGAGGACCTGAACACTGAAGCTTTCTTT	CASSLGEDLNTEAFF
.	.	TRBJ2-1	TRBV6-6	TGTGCCAGCAGTCTACGGGGCGTCGACAATGAGCAGTTCTTC	CASSLRGVDNEQFF
.	.	TRBJ2-1	TRBV4-1	TGCGCCAGCAGCCTCGCCCGGGACATTTTATACAATGAGCAGTTCTTC	CASSLARDILYNEQFF
once	.	TRBJ2-1	TRBV4-1	TGCGCCAGCAGCCACCCTTCCCGGGGGAATGAGCAGTTCTTC	CASSHPSRGNEQFF
.	.	TRBJ2-3	TRBV9	TGTGCCAGCAGCGTAGGAGTGGATCTTAGCACAGATACGCAGTATTTT	CASSVGVDLSTDTQYF
.	.	TRBJ2-7	TRBV27	TGTGCCAGCAGTCTCCGGGACTCGACCTACGAGCAGTACTTC	CASSLRDSTYEQYF
.	.	TRBJ2-1	TRBV7-9	TGTGCCAGCAGCTCTGGACCAAGGGAGGACAATGAGCAGTTCTTC	CASSSGPREDNEQFF
.	.	TRBJ1-4	TRBV27	TGTGCCAGCAGTACCATGGACGGGTACGAAAAACTGTTTTTT	CASSTMDGYEKLFF
medium-sized	.	TRBJ1-6	TRBV27	TGTGCCAGCAGTTTATGGGGTCAGGGGTCGGGTTCACCCCTCCACTTT	CASSLWGQGSGSPLHF
few	.	TRBJ1-1	TRBV29-1	TGCAGCGTCCACAGGGCCACTGAAGCTTTCTTT	CSVHRATEAFF
.	.	TRBJ1-2	TRBV4-1	TGCGCCAGCAGCCAGGGACGGGGAGATAACTATGGCTACACCTTC	CASSQGRGDNYGYTF
.	TRBD2	TRBJ2-1	TRBV30	TGTGCCTGGAGTGTTTGGACTAGCGGGCCCTACAATGAGCAGTTCTTC	CAWSVWTSGPYNEQFF
.	TRBD1	TRBJ1-4	TRBV7-9	TGTGCCAGCAGCTCAACCCGGGACAGGGTTTCTGAAAAACTGTTTTTT	CASSSTRDRVSEKLFF